These 19 T cell receptor beta chains share one sample of origin, sequenced in a study of blood T cells in healthy people across ages. A J-beta primer mix and a sample-barcoded 5' primer were used in a second PCR of about 7 to 12 cycles. TCRdb itself ran the 5' RACE reads through MiXCR, one entry per CDR3 protein. The sample holds around 1,800,000 distinct CDR3 sequences; approximately 39% are singletons and the top ten take more than 20%. Sample: blood. The receptor source for this set is a human donor in good health.

This rearrangement joins TRBV5-1 to TRBJ1-1; D unresolved. CDR1 is SGHRS and CDR2 is YFSETQ in the germline V gene. CDR3 size: 15 residues. V gave up 0 bases and J gave up 0 bases, with 9 bases separating them. The CDR3 region is CASSLVATVNTEAFF. The CDR3 bases are TGCGCCAGCAGCTTGGTGGCGACTGTGAACACTGAAGCTTTCTTT.

The V gene is TRBV7-2, the J gene TRBJ1-5; TRBD1 matches 9 bases. The V segment lost 3 bases and the J segment 5 bases; nucleotides outside the gene matches: 5. The CDR3 length is 15 residues. Germline CDR1 is SGHTA and CDR2 is FQGNSA. The CDR3 region is CASSLGGTGYQPQHF. CDR3 in DNA: TGTGCCAGCAGCTTGGGGGGGACAGGGTATCAGCCCCAGCATTTT.

The rearrangement joins TRBV9 to TRBJ2-4, with a weak D call TRBD1 (5 bases). The CDR3 has 15 amino acids. Germline assignment: CDR1 SGDLS and CDR2 YYNGEE. Trimming cost V 3 bases and J 6 bases, with 16 bases left between them. The CDR3 protein is CASSDLSRTPNIQYF. The CDR3 coding sequence is TGTGCCAGCAGCGATCTATCCCGGACACCAAACATTCAGTACTTC.

The chain uses TRBV11-2 and TRBJ2-7; tentative D call: TRBD2 (6 bases). The tail of the sequence fits TRBJ2-5 better, so the J call may be wrong. The germline V gene encodes CDR1 SGHAT and CDR2 FQNNGV. There are 14 residues in the CDR3. The CDR3 bases are TGTGCCAGCAGCTTAGATTCTGGAGGGGAGACCCAGTACTTC. Translated: CASSLDSGGETQYF.

The sample holds a few counts of this clonotype. This chain uses TRBV7-2 with TRBJ1-2; weak D call: TRBD1 (5 bases). Trimming took 2 bases from V and 2 from J, leaving 15 bases between them. CDR1 and CDR2 from the germline V gene are SGHTA and FQGNSA. The CDR3 spans 16 residues. DNA for the CDR3: TGTGCCAGCAGCTTACGAGTGGGGGATTTCAACTATGGCTACACCTTC. Protein sequence: CASSLRVGDFNYGYTF.

The genes are TRBV12-3 or TRBV12-4 and TRBJ2-5, with a tentative D call TRBD2 (7 bases). The closer fit of TRBJ2-7 to the DNA end suggests the J call may be wrong. The CDR3 sequence is 15 residues long. The CDR3 region is CASSLGEGGDDEQYF. As DNA, the CDR3 is TGTGCCAGCAGCTTGGGCGAAGGGGGGGATGACGAGCAGTACTTC.

The chain uses TRBV11-3 and TRBJ2-7; 8 positions agree with TRBD1. Losses at the gene ends were 1 base for V and 3 bases for J; bases not matched to a gene: 5. The CDR3 is 15 residues long. CDR1 is SGHNT, CDR2 YENEEA, per germline. DNA of the CDR3: TGTGCCAGCAGCTTAGTGGGACAGGCTTTCTACGAGCAGTACTTC. Protein product: CASSLVGQAFYEQYF. The complete variable domain, with remaining parts taken from reference TRBV11-3 and TRBJ2-7, reads EAGVVQSPRYKIIEKKQPVAFWCNPISGHNTLYWYLQNLGQGPELLIRYENEEAVDDSQLPKDRFSAERLKGVDSTLKIQPAELGDSAVYLCASSLVGQAFYEQYFGPGTRLTVT.

The rearrangement links TRBV4-2 to TRBJ2-2; maybe TRBD2 (5 bases). Germline CDR1 and CDR2: LGHNA and YNFKEQ. CDR3 length: 16 residues. V was trimmed by 1 base and J by 3 bases, leaving 12 bases between them. CDR3 in amino acids: CASSQGNSAYTGELFF. The CDR3 nucleotides read TGTGCCAGCAGCCAAGGGAATAGCGCGTACACCGGGGAGCTGTTTTTT.

This clonotype was observed a handful of times. The germline gene is not matched at one end of the junction; a read error may be the cause. V gene TRBV4-1 combines with J gene TRBJ1-5; no clear D. Germline-derived CDR1 and CDR2 are MGHRA and YSYEKL. This CDR3 region has 14 residues. CDR3 residues: CASSTSYSDQPQHF. The CDR3 DNA reads TGCGCCAGCAGCACCTCTTATAGCGATCAGCCCCAGCATTTT.

The chain uses TRBV7-2 and TRBJ1-2; D is perhaps TRBD1 (6 bases). V was cut by 5 bases and J by 7 bases, with 17 bases left in between. CDR3 length: 14 amino acids. CDR1 SGHTA and CDR2 FQGNSA come from the germline V gene. CDR3 in amino acids: CASSPSGTSVGYTF. In DNA form, the CDR3 reads TGTGCCAGCAGCCCCTCCGGGACATCGGTTGGCTACACCTTC.

There are many counts of this clonotype. This sequence joins TRBV20-1 and TRBJ2-5; D tentatively reads TRBD1 or TRBD2 (5 bases each). The V and J ends lost 6 bases and 7 bases respectively, with 18 bases between them. There are 13 residues in the CDR3. Germline V gene data show CDR1 as DFQATT and CDR2 as SNEGSKA (reference sequence). The CDR3 nucleotides read TGCAGTGCCCTGGGGCAGGTAGAGGGGACCCAGTACTTC. It yields the protein CSALGQVEGTQYF.

This clonotype was recorded a few times. CDR3 sequence reads: CSVGQGINYGYTF. CDR3 DNA sequence: TGCAGCGTTGGGCAGGGCATTAACTATGGCTACACCTTC. The gene calls are TRBV29-1 and TRBJ1-2, with D possibly matching TRBD1 (5 bases). V lost 4 bases to trimming and J lost 1 base, with 10 bases between them. The CDR3 runs to 13 residues. Germline V gene sequence: CDR1 SQVTM, CDR2 ANQGSEA.

The chain uses TRBV20-1 and TRBJ2-1; 11 nucleotides match TRBD2. The germline CDR1 and CDR2 sequences are DFQATT and SNEGSKA (reference sequence). This CDR3 region has 14 residues. V shed 7 bases and J 6 bases; nucleotides not matched to a gene: 8. Written as DNA, the CDR3 is TGCAGTGTATCGACTAGCGGGGACACCAATGAGCAGTTCTTC. Its protein is CSVSTSGDTNEQFF.

This clonotype occurred a few times. The gene calls are TRBV6-1 and TRBJ1-2, with D unclear. The CDR3 extends over 12 amino acids. Germline assignment: CDR1 MNHNS and CDR2 SASEGT. Trimming stripped 4 bases from V and 4 bases from J, with 7 bases between. Here the CDR3 DNA reads TGTGCCAGCAGTGTTACAATCTATGGCTACACCTTC. It codes for CASSVTIYGYTF.

This clonotype appeared a few times. The chain uses TRBV7-6 and TRBJ2-1; 7 bases fit TRBD2. V was pared by 1 base and J by 10 bases, with 7 bases of the junction left unmatched. The CDR3 covers 14 residues. Germline V lookup: CDR1 SGHVS, CDR2 FNYEAQ. The CDR3 DNA reads TGTGCCAGCAGCTTAGTCCTTTCTAGCGGCGAGCAGTTCTTC. Its translation is CASSLVLSSGEQFF. The full variable domain, in which reference TRBV7-6 and TRBJ2-1 provide the parts outside the CDR3, is GAGVSQSPRYKVTKRGQDVALRCDPISGHVSLYWYRQALGQGPEFLTYFNYEAQQDKSGLPNDRFSAERPEGSISTLTIQRTEQRDSAMYRCASSLVLSSGEQFFGPGTRLTVL.

The chain couples TRBV7-2 to TRBJ2-7, with D perhaps matching TRBD2 (5 bases). The CDR3 runs to 13 residues. From germline, CDR1 is SGHTA and CDR2 FQGNSA. V lost 5 bases to trimming and J lost 6 bases, with 14 bases between them. The CDR3 coding sequence is TGTGCCAGCAGCACCCCGACTATCCCCGAGCAGTACTTC. Protein product: CASSTPTIPEQYF.

This chain links TRBV5-1 with TRBJ1-2; possibly TRBD1 for D (5 bases). V lost 4 bases to trimming and J lost 6 bases, with 16 bases between them. The V gene's germline CDR1 is SGHRS and CDR2 YFSETQ. This CDR3 spans 14 amino acids. The CDR3 sequence is CASSPDTLINGYTF. CDR3 DNA: TGCGCCAGCAGCCCGGACACCCTGATTAATGGCTACACCTTC.

The V and J genes are TRBV7-2 and TRBJ2-3; 9 bases agree with TRBD1. The CDR3 length is 16 residues. From germline, CDR1 is SGHTA and CDR2 FQGNSA. V shed 6 bases and J 6 bases; nucleotides not matched to a gene: 13. The DNA of the CDR3 is TGTGCCAGCAGTCCTAACTCACAGGGGGCGGTGGATACGCAGTATTTT. Translating it yields CASSPNSQGAVDTQYF. Full variable domain (remainder filled in from reference TRBV7-2 and TRBJ2-3): GAGVSQSPSNKVTEKGKDVELRCDPISGHTALYWYRQSLGQGLEFLIYFQGNSAPDKSGLPSDRFSAERTGGSVSTLTIQRTQQEDSAVYLCASSPNSQGAVDTQYFGPGTRLTVL.

This chain links TRBV7-8 with TRBJ2-2; 7 bases match TRBD1. The germline V gene has CDR1 SGHVS and CDR2 FQNEAQ. The CDR3 loop spans 16 amino acids. Unmatched junction bases numbered 6, after V lost 2 bases and J lost 3 bases. The CDR3: CASSLWAGGDTGELFF. CDR3 coding DNA: TGTGCCAGCAGCTTATGGGCAGGGGGAGACACCGGGGAGCTGTTTTTT.